Each of the 18 T cell receptor beta chains below was sequenced from the same sample in a study of immune characterization of retroperitoneal liposarcoma. Each CDR3 protein gets one entry after TCRdb re-called the PCR reads with MiXCR. The data contain a few thousand distinct CDR3 sequences, approximately 50% of them singletons. Source material: tumor tissue. The receptors originated from a female donor with retroperitoneal liposarcoma.

In regard to this clonotype: In this CDR3 the conserved last residue, phenylalanine or tryptophan, is missing, so a read error is likely. No DNA is shown, since the ends of the CDR3 on it are uncertain; the CDR3 is the one TCRdb lists. The chain has TRBV7-2 and TRBJ2-6; the D segment call TRBD2 is taken from the table without a DNA check. Germline assignment: CDR1 SGHTA and CDR2 FQGNSA. The CDR3 spans 16 residues, counting both ends. CDR3 residues: CASSSGTSVYEQYFGA.

This clonotype came up a few times. The V and J genes are TRBV7-6 and TRBJ2-1; no clear D. Between the trimmed V and J ends, which lost 5 bases and 4 bases, there was a span of 12 bases. Germline-derived CDR1 and CDR2 are SGHVS and FNYEAQ. The CDR3 totals 14 residues. DNA of the CDR3: TGTGCCAGCAGCCCATCAGGACCGTACAATGAGCAGTTCTTC. Translating gives CASSPSGPYNEQFF.

This chain uses TRBV10-3 with TRBJ2-1, with D possibly matching TRBD2 (5 bases). CDR3 length equals 12 residues. CDR1 is ENHRY, CDR2 SYGVKD, per germline. Trimming took off 4 bases at V and 6 bases at J, with 7 bases between the two ends. CDR3 residues: CAISVRGNEQFF. CDR3 in DNA: TGTGCCATCAGTGTTCGGGGCAATGAGCAGTTCTTC.

This clonotype was observed a handful of times. V and J are TRBV10-1 and TRBJ1-1; D ambiguous. Trimming pared 11 bases from V and 1 base from J, leaving 8 bases between. This CDR3 is 11 amino acids long. The V gene's germline CDR1 is WNHNN and CDR2 SYGVQD (reference sequence). The CDR3 coding sequence is TGCGCCCGGAGGCGGAACACTGAAGCTTTCTTT. It specifies CARRRNTEAFF.

This clonotype is labeled as medium-sized. V is TRBV12-3 or TRBV12-4 and J is TRBJ2-3, with TRBD2 as a possible D gene (5 bases). The CDR3 is 18 amino acids. Trimming shortened V by 6 bases and J by 3 bases, and 25 bases separated the two germline ends. CDR3 loop: CASRLWAFEGFRTDTQYF. CDR3 coding DNA: TGTGCCAGCAGACTATGGGCTTTCGAGGGATTTCGGACAGATACGCAGTATTTT.

This clonotype came up once. The chain carries TRBV4-3 and TRBJ2-3; D perhaps matches TRBD2 (5 bases). Germline values: CDR1 LGHNA, CDR2 YSLEER. Between the trimmed V and J ends, which lost 0 bases and 3 bases, there was a span of 13 bases. This CDR3 region has 16 residues. In DNA, the CDR3 is TGCGCCAGCAGCCAAGAGCCCGGGGAAGGTACAGATACGCAGTATTTT. Its translation: CASSQEPGEGTDTQYF.

This clonotype was detected only once. The rearrangement links TRBV6-6 to TRBJ2-3; 8 nucleotides line up with TRBD1. The last part of the DNA fits TRBJ2-1 better; the J call may be wrong. Germline CDR1 is MNHNY and CDR2 is SVGAGI (reference sequence). The CDR3 sequence is 16 residues long. The CDR3 reads CASSYSTGTGGGEQFF. Here the CDR3 DNA reads TGTGCCAGCAGTTACTCCACCGGGACAGGAGGAGGCGAGCAGTTCTTC.

This sequence joins TRBV6-8 and TRBJ2-1; D may be TRBD2 (5 bases). The J call is in doubt because the DNA end fits TRBJ2-7 better. The germline CDR1 and CDR2 sequences are MNHGY and SAAAGT. The CDR3 covers 16 residues. The CDR3 DNA reads as TGTGCCAGCAGTCCGCATCATTCCGGGGAAGCCTACGAGCAGTACTTC. Amino acid sequence: CASSPHHSGEAYEQYF.

In its sample, this clonotype was seen once. The chain combines TRBV27 with TRBJ2-1; D is ambiguous. The last part of the DNA fits TRBJ2-5 better; the J call may be wrong. The CDR3 has 13 amino acids. Germline assignment: CDR1 MNHEY and CDR2 SMNVEV (reference sequence). The CDR3 reads CASSPYAEETQYF. For the CDR3, the DNA is TGTGCCAGCAGTCCCTACGCAGAAGAGACCCAGTACTTC.

This clonotype turned up a few times. The chain joins TRBV7-8 to TRBJ2-2, with D possibly TRBD1 on 6 matching bases. This CDR3 comprises 14 residues. Germline CDR1 and CDR2: SGHVS and FQNEAQ. Trimming cost V 1 base and J 6 bases, with 9 bases left between them. CDR3 residues: CASSLVQGPGELFF. Here the CDR3 DNA reads TGTGCCAGCAGCTTAGTACAGGGCCCCGGGGAGCTGTTTTTT.

This clonotype occurred a few times. V usage is TRBV7-6 and J usage is TRBJ2-5; D is possibly TRBD1 (5 bases). Trimming left V 0 bases short and J 2 bases short, with 7 bases between. The CDR3 runs to 14 residues. The germline V gene has CDR1 SGHVS and CDR2 FNYEAQ. In DNA, the CDR3 is TGTGCCAGCAGCTTAGCCCACAGGCAAGAGACCCAGTACTTC. This codes for CASSLAHRQETQYF.

The chain's CDR3 is CASSVGSPYEQYF. In DNA form, the CDR3 reads TGTGCCAGCAGTGTTGGGAGTCCCTACGAGCAGTACTTC. This rearrangement joins TRBV6-1 to TRBJ2-5; a possible D gene is TRBD2 (5 bases). The J call could be wrong; TRBJ2-7 is a better fit for the DNA end. The germline CDR1 and CDR2 sequences are MNHNS and SASEGT. The CDR3 loop spans 13 amino acids.

Within the sample, this clonotype is medium-sized (0.01 to 0.1%). At one boundary the junction diverges from the germline segment, which might be a read error. V is TRBV7-7 and J is TRBJ2-1; no clear D gene. The J call may be mistaken, given a closer DNA end match to TRBJ2-5. Germline values: CDR1 SSHAT, CDR2 FNYEAQ (reference sequence). The CDR3 has 13 residues. This chain's CDR3 is CASSLPDGETQYF. The CDR3 DNA reads as TGTGCTAGCAGCTTGCCCGACGGCGAGACCCAGTACTTC.

This clonotype was counted only a few times. V gene TRBV7-8 combines with J gene TRBJ2-5; D perhaps matches TRBD1 (6 bases). Germline CDR1 reads SGHVS; CDR2 reads FQNEAQ. V was trimmed by 5 bases and J by 2 bases, leaving 15 bases between them. This CDR3 is built from 15 residues. CDR3 in amino acids: CASSTLDRPQETQYF. Written as DNA, the CDR3 is TGTGCCAGCAGCACCCTTGACAGGCCTCAAGAGACCCAGTACTTC.

By its share, this clonotype is large. The chain recombines TRBV7-2 with TRBJ2-1; D call uncertain. CDR3 length: 11 residues. V was clipped by 0 bases and J by 13 bases, with 7 bases between them. CDR1 is SGHTA, CDR2 FQGNSA, per germline. The CDR3 is CASSLAETQFF. CDR3 nucleotides: TGTGCCAGCAGCTTAGCAGAGACCCAGTTCTTC.

This sequence joins TRBV5-1 and TRBJ1-1; D is ambiguous. CDR1 SGHRS and CDR2 YFSETQ come from the germline V gene. With 0 bases removed from V and 0 bases from J, the gap between germline ends came to 12 bases. CDR3 length: 16 amino acids. CDR3: CASSLDGRGLNTEAFF. CDR3 nucleotide sequence: TGCGCCAGCAGCTTGGATGGACGGGGATTGAACACTGAAGCTTTCTTT.

This clonotype counts as large. CDR3 in amino acids: CASSLDRQRVFEQFF. The CDR3 coding sequence is TGTGCCAGCAGCTTAGATAGGCAGCGGGTGTTCGAGCAGTTCTTC. This chain connects TRBV7-2 to TRBJ2-1; TRBD2 might be the D (6 bases). The CDR3 runs 15 residues. The germline V gene has CDR1 SGHTA and CDR2 FQGNSA. Trimming cost V 1 base and J 10 bases, with 17 bases left between them.

The genes are TRBV7-8 and TRBJ2-1; D unresolved. Per germline, CDR1 SGHVS and CDR2 FQNEAQ. V lost 0 bases and J 10 bases, leaving 16 bases between the germline ends. The CDR3 extends over 15 amino acids. This chain's CDR3 is CASSLATPEKGEQFF. For the CDR3, the DNA is TGTGCCAGCAGCTTAGCTACCCCCGAGAAGGGCGAGCAGTTCTTC. Based on the CDR3 plus reference TRBV7-8 and TRBJ2-1, the full variable domain is GAGVSQSPRYKVAKRGQDVALRCDPISGHVSLFWYQQALGQGPEFLTYFQNEAQLDKSGLPSDRFFAERPEGSVSTLKIQRTQQEDSAVYLCASSLATPEKGEQFFGPGTRLTVL.